This T cell receptor (beta chain) was identified in a study of spatial heterogeneity in lung cancer. Study information: Beta-chain sequences were consistently detected more often than alpha-chain sequences.

CDR1 MGHRA and CDR2 YSYEKL come from the germline V gene. Trimming cost V 1 base and J 7 bases; bases outside gene matches: 9. The CDR3 length is 17 residues. Each TCR cDNA molecule carried a unique molecular identifier. In TCRdb, the 5' RACE reads were re-called with MiXCR into one record per CDR3 protein. The table shows some 3,000 distinct CDR3 sequences, with under 40% occurring only once. Regarding time point: sample taken at primary tumor resection. Without sorting, whole RNA was sequenced from tumor, nontumor lung or frozen PBMC. Samples were obtained from more than 70 donors, all untreated early-stage non-small cell lung cancer patients.

The source was PBMCs, collected at surgery. The receptor was derived from a male donor with early-stage non-small cell lung cancer. This rearrangement joins TRBV4-1 to TRBJ2-2; TRBD1 agrees at 10 bases. The CDR3 coding sequence is TGCGCCAGCAGCCAAGGCAACCGGGACAGGGGTGGCGGGGAGCTGTTTTTT. Its translation: CASSQGNRDRGGGELFF.